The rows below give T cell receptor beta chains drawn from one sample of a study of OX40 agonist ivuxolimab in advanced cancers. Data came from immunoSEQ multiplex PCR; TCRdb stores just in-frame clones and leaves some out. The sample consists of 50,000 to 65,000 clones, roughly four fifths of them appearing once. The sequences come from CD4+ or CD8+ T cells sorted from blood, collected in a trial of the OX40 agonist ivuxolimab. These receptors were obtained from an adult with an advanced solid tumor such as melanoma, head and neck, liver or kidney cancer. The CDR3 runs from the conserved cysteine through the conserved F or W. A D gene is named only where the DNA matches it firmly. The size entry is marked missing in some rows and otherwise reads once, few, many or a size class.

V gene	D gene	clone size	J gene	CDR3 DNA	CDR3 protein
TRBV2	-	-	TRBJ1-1	TGTGCCAGCAGTGAGCGGGGGTCGAACACTGAAGCTTTCTTT	CASSERGSNTEAFF
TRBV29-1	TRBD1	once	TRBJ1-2	TGCAGCGTTTTCGGGACAGGGTCTAACTATGGCTACACCTTC	CSVFGTGSNYGYTF
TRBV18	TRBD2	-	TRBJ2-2	TGTGCCAGCTCACCAAGGACTAGCGGGGGTCCGAACACCGGGGAGCTGTTTTTT	CASSPRTSGGPNTGELFF
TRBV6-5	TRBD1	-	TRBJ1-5	TGTGCCAGCAGTCCCTTGGACAGGAATGGGGTGTCCCAGCATTTT	CASSPLDRNGVSQHF
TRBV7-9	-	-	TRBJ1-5	TGTGCCAGCAGCTTATATTCAGCTCAGCCCCAGCATTTT	CASSLYSAQPQHF
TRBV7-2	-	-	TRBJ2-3	TGTGCCAGCAGCTTAGCGGGTAGCACAGATACGCAGTATTTT	CASSLAGSTDTQYF
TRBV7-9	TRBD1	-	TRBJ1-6	TGTGCCAGCAGCTCGGGACAGGGTAATTCACCCCTCCACTTT	CASSSGQGNSPLHF
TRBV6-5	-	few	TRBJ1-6	TGTGCCAGCAGACCCCGGAGGGCAGTCTCGAGGCCCCTCCACTTT	CASRPRRAVSRPLHF
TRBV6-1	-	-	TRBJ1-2	TGTGCCAGCAGTGACGGGGATCGCGGCTACACCTTC	CASSDGDRGYTF
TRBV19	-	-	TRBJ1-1	TGTGCCAGTAGCCCCTGGGGGGGAGGGGCTGAAGCTTTCTTT	CASSPWGGGAEAFF
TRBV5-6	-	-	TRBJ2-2	TGTGCCAGCAGCTTGAGGGGGGCGCAGAACACCGGGGAGCTGTTTTTT	CASSLRGAQNTGELFF
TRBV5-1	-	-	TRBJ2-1	TGCGCCAGCAGCTTGACACTAACCTACAATGAGCAGTTCTTC	CASSLTLTYNEQFF
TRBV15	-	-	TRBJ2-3	TGTGCCACCAGCAGAGGAGTAGGGAACACAGATACGCAGTATTTT	CATSRGVGNTDTQYF
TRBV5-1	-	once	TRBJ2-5	TGCGCCAGCAGCAAACCGGACAGCCAAGAGACCCAGTACTTC	CASSKPDSQETQYF
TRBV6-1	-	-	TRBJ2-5	TGTGCCAGCAGTGAATTTTGGGGTTACCAAGAGACCCAGTACTTC	CASSEFWGYQETQYF
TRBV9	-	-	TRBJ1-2	TGTGCCAGCAGCGTAGATGGGGGGTCCTACACCTTC	CASSVDGGSYTF
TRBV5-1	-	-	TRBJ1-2	TGCGCCAGCACCCCAGACAGCCTCTCTACCTATGGCTACACCTTC	CASTPDSLSTYGYTF
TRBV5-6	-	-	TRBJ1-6	TGTGCCAGCAGCCAAGGAGGTTCACCCCTCCACTTT	CASSQGGSPLHF
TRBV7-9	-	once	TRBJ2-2	TGTGCCAGCAGCTTAGTTGGCCACAAATCGAACACCGGGGAGCTGTTTTTT	CASSLVGHKSNTGELFF
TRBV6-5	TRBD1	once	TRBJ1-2	TGTGCCAGCAGTTTCGGACAGGGGGCGTATGGCTACACCTTC	CASSFGQGAYGYTF
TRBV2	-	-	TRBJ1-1	TGTGCCAGCAGGGGAAGGGGATTCATGAACACTGAAGCTTTCTTT	CASRGRGFMNTEAFF
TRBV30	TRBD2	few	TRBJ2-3	TGTGCCCATAAGCGGGGGGCCGGATCAGATACGCAGTATTTT	CAHKRGAGSDTQYF
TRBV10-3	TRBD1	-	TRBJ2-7	TGTGCCACGGGTGGATACAGGGGATCCTACGAGCAGTACTTC	CATGGYRGSYEQYF
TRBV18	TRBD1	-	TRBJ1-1	TGTGCCAGCTCACCTCGGACAGGGGGGGACACTGAAGCTTTCTTT	CASSPRTGGDTEAFF
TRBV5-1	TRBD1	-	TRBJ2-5	TGCGCCAGCAGCTTAGAAACGACAGGGGTACACGTGCAGTACTTC	CASSLETTGVHVQYF
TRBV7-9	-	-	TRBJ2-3	TGTGCCAGCAGCTTAGAAGGAGGGAGCACAGATACGCAGTATTTT	CASSLEGGSTDTQYF
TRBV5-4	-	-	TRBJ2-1	TGTGCCAGCAGCTACAGACAGGGACTGGGCAATGAGCAGTTCTTC	CASSYRQGLGNEQFF
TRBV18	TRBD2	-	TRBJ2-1	TGTGCCAGCTCCCCTCGCGGGCGGGGGGGCTCAGGAGAGCAGTTCTTC	CASSPRGRGGSGEQFF
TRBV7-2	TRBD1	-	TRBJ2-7	TGTGCCAGCAGCATGGGTAGACAGGGTCTCTCCTACGAGCAGTACTTC	CASSMGRQGLSYEQYF
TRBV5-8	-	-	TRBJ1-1	TGTGCCAGCAGCTTGTTCCCGACCACTGAAGCTTTCTTT	CASSLFPTTEAFF
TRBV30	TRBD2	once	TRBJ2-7	TGTGCCTGGGATAAGGGAGGGTACGAGCAGTACTTC	CAWDKGGYEQYF
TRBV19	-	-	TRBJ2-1	TGTGCCAGTAGTATAAGGCGGGCCCTTGGGAGCAATGAGCAGTTCTTC	CASSIRRALGSNEQFF
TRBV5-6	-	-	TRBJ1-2	TGTGCCAGCAGCTCCTCAGGGTGGGATATTGGCTACACCTTC	CASSSSGWDIGYTF
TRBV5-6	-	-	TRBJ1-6	TGTGCCAGCAGTTCGGATAATAATTCACCCCTCCACTTT	CASSSDNNSPLHF
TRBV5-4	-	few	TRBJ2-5	TGTGCCAGCAGCTTGCGGGAGACCCAGTACTTC	CASSLRETQYF
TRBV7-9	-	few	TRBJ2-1	TGTGCCAGCAGCCTCCGCCGGGGGCCAATCTACAATGAGCAGTTCTTC	CASSLRRGPIYNEQFF
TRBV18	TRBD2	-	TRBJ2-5	TGTGCCAGCTCACCACTTTCGCCCCAGGGGACTAGCCAAGAGACCCAGTACTTC	CASSPLSPQGTSQETQYF
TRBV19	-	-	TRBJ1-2	TGTGCCAGTAGTATCTGGCGTAACGGCTACACCTTC	CASSIWRNGYTF
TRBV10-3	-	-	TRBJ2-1	TGTGCCATCAGCCCGGGGCTCCCAAACAATGAGCAGTTCTTC	CAISPGLPNNEQFF
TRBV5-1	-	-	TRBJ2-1	TGCGCCAGCAGCCTGGGACCGCGCTATGAGCAGTTCTTC	CASSLGPRYEQFF
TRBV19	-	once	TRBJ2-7	TGTGCCAGTATGGACTCCTCCTACGAGCAGTACTTC	CASMDSSYEQYF
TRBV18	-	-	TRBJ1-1	TGTGCCAGCTCACGTTCCACATCGGGACGGCTGAACACTGAAGCTTTCTTT	CASSRSTSGRLNTEAFF
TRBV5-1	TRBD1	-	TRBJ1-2	TGCGCCAGCAGCTTGGGACAGGGAGGGTATGGCTACACCTTC	CASSLGQGGYGYTF
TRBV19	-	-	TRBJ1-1	TGTGCCAGTAGTTCGGGCTTGAACACTGAAGCTTTCTTT	CASSSGLNTEAFF
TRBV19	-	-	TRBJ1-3	TGTGCCAGTAGTATTCGGGGGGCGAGCGCTGGAAACACCATATATTTT	CASSIRGASAGNTIYF
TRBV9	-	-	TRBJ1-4	TGTGCCAGCATCCCTTTCGGCGGCGCAACTAATGAAAAACTGTTTTTT	CASIPFGGATNEKLFF
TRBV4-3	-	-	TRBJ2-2	TGCGCCAGCAGCCAATACGACAGGACCGGGGAGCTGTTTTTT	CASSQYDRTGELFF
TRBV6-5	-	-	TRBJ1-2	TGTGCCAGCAGTTACCCCGGCGGGGTTCGCTACACCTTC	CASSYPGGVRYTF
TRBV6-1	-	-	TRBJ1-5	TGTGCCAGCAGTGAAGCAGGGACAAGTTATCAGCCCCAGCATTTT	CASSEAGTSYQPQHF
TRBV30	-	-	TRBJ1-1	TGTGCCTGGAGTCCAAACTCTCAAGCTTTCTTT	CAWSPNSQAFF
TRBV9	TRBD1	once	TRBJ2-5	TGTGCCAGCAGCGTAGAAGGGGGCGAGACCCAGTACTTC	CASSVEGGETQYF
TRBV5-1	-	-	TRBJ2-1	TGCGCCAGCAGCTATCGTAGAGAAACCTACAATGAGCAGTTCTTC	CASSYRRETYNEQFF
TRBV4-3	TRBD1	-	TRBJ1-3	TGCGCCAGCAGCCGATCGGGACAGGGAGGTGACACCATATATTTT	CASSRSGQGGDTIYF
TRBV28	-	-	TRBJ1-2	TGTGCCAGCAGCGCTTCGGGCGACTATGGCTACACCTTC	CASSASGDYGYTF
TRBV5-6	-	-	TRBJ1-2	TGTGCCAGCAGCTTGGCCAGGCTGGGGGGTGGCTACACCTTC	CASSLARLGGGYTF